Listed below are T cell receptor beta chains from one sample, sequenced in a study of early T cells in non-severe SARS-CoV-2 infection. From the 5' RACE reads, TCRdb called clonotypes with MiXCR, one entry per CDR3 protein. Of 26,000 or so distinct CDR3 sequences in the sample, just over 4% are singletons; the top ten hold more than 5.5%. The sample comprised whole blood. The receptors shown here come from an adult who was a healthcare worker with PCR-confirmed SARS-CoV-2 infection or an uninfected control (not recorded which). The CDR3 runs from the conserved cysteine through the conserved F or W. Each record gives: V gene, J gene, clone size, D gene, CDR3 protein, CDR3 DNA. D genes are given only for firm matches. Only part of the rows carry a size: once, few, many, or a class if the clone is expanded.

V: TRBV18
J: TRBJ2-4
size: .
D: .
CDR3: CASSPDIMAGIQYF
DNA: TGTGCCAGCTCCCCGGACATCATGGCGGGCATTCAGTACTTC

V: TRBV19
J: TRBJ2-3
size: many
D: .
CDR3: CASSIAGTDTQYF
DNA: TGTGCCAGTAGTATAGCAGGCACAGATACGCAGTATTTT

V: TRBV7-9
J: TRBJ2-2
size: many
D: .
CDR3: CASSPRDRTGELFF
DNA: TGTGCCAGCAGCCCCCGGGACCGGACCGGGGAGCTGTTTTTT

V: TRBV5-1
J: TRBJ2-1
size: many
D: TRBD2
CDR3: CASSLISGGTSVFNEQFF
DNA: TGCGCCAGCAGCTTAATTTCTGGGGGGACTAGCGTTTTTAATGAGCAGTTCTTC

V: TRBV7-6
J: TRBJ2-7
size: many
D: TRBD2
CDR3: CASSLEPGLAHEQYF
DNA: TGTGCCAGCAGCTTAGAGCCGGGACTAGCCCACGAGCAGTACTTC

V: TRBV11-2
J: TRBJ2-1
size: many
D: .
CDR3: CASSLLTASSYNEQFF
DNA: TGTGCCAGCAGCTTACTAACCGCCAGCTCCTACAATGAGCAGTTCTTC

V: TRBV7-9
J: TRBJ2-3
size: few
D: .
CDR3: CASSSSGTDTQYF
DNA: TGTGCCAGCAGTTCCTCCGGCACAGATACGCAGTATTTT

V: TRBV20-1
J: TRBJ2-5
size: few
D: .
CDR3: CSGALVQGSQYF
DNA: TGCAGTGGTGCCTTAGTTCAGGGTTCCCAGTACTTC

V: TRBV7-9
J: TRBJ2-5
size: many
D: TRBD2
CDR3: CASSLAGTSGSVGETQYF
DNA: TGTGCCAGCAGCCTAGCCGGGACTAGCGGGAGTGTTGGAGAGACCCAGTACTTC

V: TRBV11-2
J: TRBJ2-1
size: .
D: .
CDR3: CASSRDGLRNNEQFF
DNA: TGTGCCAGCAGCCGGGATGGACTACGGAACAATGAGCAGTTCTTC

V: TRBV6-6
J: TRBJ2-5
size: many
D: .
CDR3: CASALGISPTQYF
DNA: TGTGCCAGCGCTCTAGGTATTAGTCCGACCCAGTACTTC

V: TRBV6-8
J: TRBJ1-1
size: many
D: .
CDR3: CASKPEAFF
DNA: TGTGCCAGTAAACCGGAAGCTTTCTTT

V: TRBV7-2
J: TRBJ2-1
size: .
D: TRBD2
CDR3: CASALAGVNEQFF
DNA: TGTGCCAGCGCACTAGCGGGAGTCAATGAGCAGTTCTTC

V: TRBV27
J: TRBJ2-2
size: many
D: .
CDR3: CASSLGGGTGELFF
DNA: TGTGCCAGCAGTTTAGGGGGTGGAACCGGGGAGCTGTTTTTT

V: TRBV2
J: TRBJ2-1
size: many
D: .
CDR3: CASRGFPSDPQFF
DNA: TGTGCCAGCAGGGGCTTTCCTAGCGATCCGCAGTTCTTC

V: TRBV4-1
J: TRBJ2-7
size: many
D: .
CDR3: CASSQDNSRAWKQYF
DNA: TGCGCCAGCAGCCAAGATAACAGCCGGGCCTGGAAGCAGTACTTC

V: TRBV25-1
J: TRBJ2-2
size: .
D: TRBD1
CDR3: CASSEPGQGHGELFF
DNA: TGTGCCAGCAGTGAACCGGGACAGGGGCACGGGGAGCTGTTTTTT

V: TRBV5-5
J: TRBJ2-1
size: many
D: TRBD2
CDR3: CASSSRTSGNEQFF
DNA: TGTGCCAGCAGCTCGAGGACTAGCGGGAATGAGCAGTTCTTC

V: TRBV7-6
J: TRBJ2-1
size: many
D: .
CDR3: CASSLRSGSSYNEQFF
DNA: TGTGCCAGCAGCCTACGGAGCGGTAGCTCCTACAATGAGCAGTTCTTC

V: TRBV5-1
J: TRBJ2-7
size: many
D: TRBD1
CDR3: CASSFGTGFEQYF
DNA: TGCGCCAGCAGCTTCGGGACAGGGTTCGAGCAGTACTTC

V: TRBV30
J: TRBJ2-5
size: many
D: .
CDR3: CAWSYSRQETQYF
DNA: TGTGCCTGGAGTTACTCCAGGCAAGAGACCCAGTACTTC

V: TRBV28
J: TRBJ2-7
size: .
D: .
CDR3: CASSLGAVAYEQYF
DNA: TGTGCCAGCAGTTTAGGAGCGGTCGCCTACGAGCAGTACTTC

V: TRBV3-2
J: TRBJ1-1
size: many
D: .
CDR3: CASSPTPAGELKDAEAFF
DNA: TGTGCCAGCAGCCCCACTCCGGCCGGCGAATTGAAAGACGCTGAAGCTTTCTTT

V: TRBV5-1
J: TRBJ1-3
size: many
D: .
CDR3: CASSFTQGSGNTIYF
DNA: TGCGCCAGCAGCTTCACCCAGGGCTCTGGAAACACCATATATTTT

V: TRBV6-5
J: TRBJ2-3
size: .
D: .
CDR3: CASSYSTYSRDTQYF
DNA: TGTGCCAGCAGTTACTCGACGTACAGTAGAGATACGCAGTATTTT

V: TRBV19
J: TRBJ1-5
size: .
D: TRBD1
CDR3: CASSTPRPGQGYSNQPQHF
DNA: TGTGCCAGTAGTACTCCTCGTCCGGGACAGGGGTATAGCAATCAGCCCCAGCATTTT

V: TRBV2
J: TRBJ2-3
size: many
D: .
CDR3: CASKIQGSTDTQYF
DNA: TGTGCCAGCAAGATACAGGGAAGCACAGATACGCAGTATTTT

V: TRBV19
J: TRBJ2-4
size: medium-sized
D: .
CDR3: CASSIGGSQIAKNIQYF
DNA: TGTGCCAGTAGTATAGGGGGCAGCCAAATAGCCAAAAACATTCAGTACTTC

V: TRBV27
J: TRBJ2-3
size: .
D: .
CDR3: CASSQTPFRGRLSYTQYF
DNA: TGTGCCAGCAGTCAGACCCCCTTCCGAGGACGTCTCTCATATACGCAGTATTTT

V: TRBV5-1
J: TRBJ1-2
size: many
D: .
CDR3: CASSLQGHNYGYTF
DNA: TGCGCCAGCAGCCTTCAGGGGCATAACTATGGCTACACCTTC

V: TRBV4-2
J: TRBJ1-5
size: many
D: TRBD1
CDR3: CASSRVTGAGNQPQHF
DNA: TGTGCCAGCAGCCGAGTGACAGGGGCAGGCAATCAGCCCCAGCATTTT

V: TRBV10-1
J: TRBJ1-3
size: many
D: .
CDR3: CASSETVLSGNTIYF
DNA: TGCGCCAGCAGTGAGACAGTTTTATCTGGAAACACCATATATTTT

V: TRBV7-8
J: TRBJ2-5
size: .
D: .
CDR3: CASSSEFLAFQETQYF
DNA: TGTGCCAGCAGCTCCGAATTTCTAGCGTTCCAAGAGACCCAGTACTTC

V: TRBV11-1
J: TRBJ2-1
size: .
D: TRBD2
CDR3: CASSSGGLAGGEQFF
DNA: TGTGCCAGCAGTTCCGGGGGACTAGCGGGCGGAGAGCAGTTCTTC

V: TRBV20-1
J: TRBJ1-2
size: many
D: .
CDR3: CSAVSGFHYGYTF
DNA: TGCAGTGCAGTCTCAGGGTTTCACTATGGCTACACCTTC

V: TRBV5-1
J: TRBJ2-1
size: .
D: .
CDR3: CASSSQGFNEQFF
DNA: TGCGCCAGCAGCTCGCAGGGGTTCAATGAGCAGTTCTTC

V: TRBV5-6
J: TRBJ2-7
size: many
D: .
CDR3: CASSWSGRGEQYF
DNA: TGTGCCAGCAGCTGGTCCGGCAGGGGAGAGCAGTACTTC

V: TRBV7-2
J: TRBJ2-1
size: many
D: TRBD2
CDR3: CASSLARGGRARSYNEQFF
DNA: TGTGCCAGCAGCTTAGCGCGGGGCGGGAGGGCCAGGTCCTACAATGAGCAGTTCTTC

V: TRBV7-2
J: TRBJ2-3
size: many
D: .
CDR3: CASSSANRVGPQYF
DNA: TGTGCCAGCAGCTCCGCCAACAGGGTCGGGCCGCAGTATTTT

V: TRBV6-5
J: TRBJ2-3
size: .
D: TRBD2
CDR3: CASSYRLAGGDTQYF
DNA: TGTGCCAGCAGTTACCGTCTAGCGGGAGGAGATACGCAGTATTTT

V: TRBV6-5
J: TRBJ1-4
size: many
D: TRBD1
CDR3: CASSYSQGNEKLFF
DNA: TGTGCCAGCAGCTACTCACAGGGGAATGAAAAACTGTTTTTT

V: TRBV7-8
J: TRBJ2-7
size: many
D: TRBD2
CDR3: CASSGGTSGIYEQYF
DNA: TGTGCCAGCAGCGGAGGGACTAGCGGAATCTACGAGCAGTACTTC